The rows below give T cell receptor beta chains drawn from one sample of a study of blood T cell repertoires in COVID-19. Assay: immunoSEQ multiplex PCR; the TCRdb copy retains only in-frame clones and omits some. The sample yields 170,000 or so clones, approximately 85% seen once. Sequenced: PBMCs or T cells enriched from blood (not recorded which). All receptors come from a woman under 30 who had recovered from COVID-19. Each CDR3 is given with its conserved first and last residue. The order of the fields is D gene, V gene, J gene, clone size, CDR3 DNA, CDR3 protein. A D gene is named only where the DNA matches it firmly. Clone size, where shown, is once, few, many, or a class for clones that have expanded.

.,TRBV5-1,TRBJ1-2,.,TGCGCCAGCAGCTCCGGAGCGGGGGGCAGGAATGGCTACACCTTC,CASSSGAGGRNGYTF
.,TRBV28,TRBJ1-2,.,TGTGCCAGCAGTCAAACGACAGCTAACTATGGCTACACCTTC,CASSQTTANYGYTF
TRBD1,TRBV7-9,TRBJ1-2,.,TGTGCCAGCAGCCGACAGGGGGCCGGGGACTATGGCTACACCTTC,CASSRQGAGDYGYTF
.,TRBV5-1,TRBJ2-2,.,TGCGCCAGCAGCCTTCTGCGGGAGAACACCGGGGAGCTGTTTTTT,CASSLLRENTGELFF
TRBD2,TRBV11-2,TRBJ2-7,.,TGTGCCAGCAGCTTAGGGCGGGCGGGAGTGGGCTACGAGCAGTACTTC,CASSLGRAGVGYEQYF
.,TRBV11-1,TRBJ1-1,.,TGTGCCAGCAGCGAATACCCAGGACAGAACACTGAAGCTTTCTTT,CASSEYPGQNTEAFF
.,TRBV27,TRBJ2-1,.,TGTGCCAGCAGTGGGCTGTCAGGTTACAATGAGCAGTTCTTC,CASSGLSGYNEQFF
.,TRBV9,TRBJ2-1,few,TGTGCCAGCAGCGTCCGGGGTCTGGATGAGCAGTTCTTC,CASSVRGLDEQFF
.,TRBV28,TRBJ1-1,.,TGTGCCAGCAACTCACTTTGGGCCCCCTTTGAAGCTTTCTTT,CASNSLWAPFEAFF
.,TRBV14,TRBJ1-2,.,TGTGCCAGCAGCTTTAGGGGAGGCTATGGCTACACCTTC,CASSFRGGYGYTF
TRBD1,TRBV30,TRBJ1-2,.,TGTGCCTTTCGGGCAGGGGGCGACTATGGCTACACCTTC,CAFRAGGDYGYTF
.,TRBV7-9,TRBJ1-2,.,TGTGCCAGCAGCTTACAGGGGAACTATGGCTACACCTTC,CASSLQGNYGYTF
.,TRBV19,TRBJ2-1,.,TGTGCCAGTAGTGCCGGGCGGGGAGTTAGCTCCTACAATGAGCAGTTCTTC,CASSAGRGVSSYNEQFF
.,TRBV9,TRBJ1-2,.,TGTGCCAGCAGCGTAGCCCCGGGGAATCGGTATGGCTACACCTTC,CASSVAPGNRYGYTF
.,TRBV5-6,TRBJ1-2,.,TGTGCCAGCAGCTCCGACAGAGTCTATGGCTACACCTTC,CASSSDRVYGYTF
.,TRBV11-3,TRBJ1-1,.,TGTGCCAGCAGCTCTGCAGGGTCTGAAGCTTTCTTT,CASSSAGSEAFF
TRBD2,TRBV25-1,TRBJ2-5,.,TGTGCCAGCAGTGAATGGACTAGCGGGGGACAAGAGACCCAGTACTTC,CASSEWTSGGQETQYF
.,TRBV7-2,TRBJ1-2,.,TGTGCCAGCAGCTTAGGCGGAACAGGGTTGAAAGATGGCTACACCTTC,CASSLGGTGLKDGYTF
.,TRBV29-1,TRBJ1-2,.,TGCAGCGTTGTACCAGGGATCCATGGCTACACCTTC,CSVVPGIHGYTF
.,TRBV2,TRBJ2-7,.,TGTGCCAGCAGTGTGGGGAGTCCCGGGAACGAGCAGTACTTC,CASSVGSPGNEQYF
.,TRBV19,TRBJ1-2,.,TGTGCCAGTAGTATCCCCGGACAAGTCTATGGCTACACCTTC,CASSIPGQVYGYTF
.,TRBV12-3/TRBV12-4,TRBJ1-5,.,TGTGCCAGCAGTTCCCAGTACAATCAGCCCCAGCATTTT,CASSSQYNQPQHF
TRBD1,TRBV27,TRBJ1-4,.,TGTGCCAGCAGCCCGTTTAGACAGGGTATGTCTAATGAAAAACTGTTTTTT,CASSPFRQGMSNEKLFF
.,TRBV10-1,TRBJ1-3,.,TGCGCCAGCACGATGGTCTGGGGGCGAGGAAACACCATATATTTT,CASTMVWGRGNTIYF
TRBD2,TRBV6-5,TRBJ2-7,.,TGTGCCAGCAGTTACGGGACTAGCGGGAGCGAGCAGTACTTC,CASSYGTSGSEQYF
.,TRBV9,TRBJ2-2,.,TGTGCCAGCAGCGTAGCGGGGGGCGACACCGGGGAGCTGTTTTTT,CASSVAGGDTGELFF
.,TRBV7-8,TRBJ1-5,.,TGTGCCAGCAGCTTAGTTCCGGGGAGTAATCAGCCCCAGCATTTT,CASSLVPGSNQPQHF
.,TRBV18,TRBJ1-1,.,TGTGCCAGCTCACCAATGCAGGGAAGGTCCGAAGCTTTCTTT,CASSPMQGRSEAFF
.,TRBV6-4,TRBJ2-3,.,TGTGCCAGCAGCTCCAGGGCGGGGTCCATGGCAGATACGCAGTATTTT,CASSSRAGSMADTQYF
.,TRBV18,TRBJ1-1,.,TGTGCCAGCTCACCACGGACCCAGGGCCCGGGTGACGCTGAAGCTTTCTTT,CASSPRTQGPGDAEAFF
.,TRBV4-3,TRBJ2-1,.,TGCGCCAGCAGCCAAGATTCTAGTTTCGACTCCTACAATGAGCAGTTCTTC,CASSQDSSFDSYNEQFF